Described below is a single T cell receptor (beta chain) sequence and its context. As processed by the authors: From reference gene primer amplification, estimates of nucleated cell counts were derived. Repertoires were generated with immunoSEQ multiplex PCR, while TCRdb's copy carries only in-frame clones and drops some. V and J calls and clone size are as listed in that table; D and trimming were resolved from the DNA. The sample lists approximately 50,000 clones, 90% occurring once. The data were taken from a study of blood T cell repertoires in COVID-19. Study summary: Acute-phase and convalescent COVID-19 samples originated in the United States, Italy and Spain. Sample material is recorded as cDNA or gDNA derived from T cells, B-cell-depleted T cells, or PBMCs.

Unmatched junction bases numbered 8, after V lost 5 bases and J lost 3 bases. Germline V gives CDR1 SGHVS, CDR2 FNYEAQ. The CDR3 is made up of 16 amino acids. The clonotype comes from a man aged 35 to 55 with acute or convalescent COVID-19. Sequenced input: peripheral blood. The chain uses TRBV7-6 and TRBJ1-3, with 9 bases lining up with TRBD1. This CDR3 reads CASSPITGGYGNTIYF. In DNA form, the CDR3 reads TGTGCCAGCAGCCCCATTACAGGGGGCTATGGAAACACCATATATTTT.